Listed below are T cell receptor beta chains from one sample, sequenced in a study of cytomegalovirus exposure and HLA in healthy donors. Here immunoSEQ multiplex PCR was the method, and the copy in TCRdb shows in-frame clones only, minus some. The sample holds some 150,000 clones; around 80% are singletons and the top ten take about 1.4%. The material sequenced was PBMCs. Receptors originate from a woman aged 18-29 years in good health and CMV-seronegative. The CDR3 runs from the conserved cysteine through the conserved F or W. The order of the fields is D gene, V gene, clone size, J gene, CDR3 protein, CDR3 DNA. A D gene is named only where the DNA matches it firmly. Clone size is stated in some rows and not others, as once, few, many or a class when expanded.

.	TRBV12-5	.	TRBJ2-7	CASGLVHDSDHVSVAYEQYF	TGTGCTAGTGGTTTGGTACACGACAGCGACCACGTCTCAGTTGCTTACGAGCAGTACTTC
TRBD1	TRBV29-1	.	TRBJ1-5	CSVEPPGQGNQPQHF	TGCAGCGTTGAACCCCCGGGACAGGGAAATCAGCCCCAGCATTTT
.	TRBV19	.	TRBJ1-1	CASSFWGRLAEAFF	TGTGCCAGTAGTTTCTGGGGGCGTTTAGCTGAAGCTTTCTTT
TRBD1	TRBV27	once	TRBJ2-1	CASSLWGTGYQEQFF	TGTGCCAGCAGTTTATGGGGGACAGGGTACCAAGAGCAGTTCTTC
.	TRBV9	.	TRBJ1-1	CASSVGGENTEAFF	TGTGCCAGCAGCGTAGGCGGGGAGAACACTGAAGCTTTCTTT
TRBD1	TRBV29-1	.	TRBJ2-7	CSVEGGDRPYEQYF	TGCAGCGTTGAAGGGGGGGACAGGCCCTACGAGCAGTACTTC
.	TRBV27	.	TRBJ1-1	CASSLVIRGNTEAFF	TGTGCCAGCAGTTTAGTTATCCGGGGGAACACTGAAGCTTTCTTT
TRBD1	TRBV7-9	.	TRBJ2-4	CSSSLQGNQYF	TGTTCCAGCAGCTTACAGGGGAATCAGTACTTC
.	TRBV10-1	.	TRBJ2-3	CASSESVAVGTDTQYF	TGCGCCAGCAGTGAGTCCGTAGCAGTAGGCACAGATACGCAGTATTTT
TRBD1	TRBV2	few	TRBJ1-2	CASSLGTEVGYTF	TGTGCCAGCAGCCTAGGGACAGAAGTTGGCTACACCTTC
.	TRBV10-2	.	TRBJ1-2	CASSSAGNYGYTF	TGCGCCAGCAGTTCGGCAGGGAACTATGGCTACACCTTC
.	TRBV11-2	.	TRBJ2-7	CASSPREYEQYF	TGTGCCAGCAGCCCCCGGGAGTACGAGCAGTACTTC
.	TRBV6-6	.	TRBJ1-5	CASSPSGGDQPQHF	TGTGCCAGCAGTCCGTCGGGTGGAGATCAGCCCCAGCATTTT
.	TRBV2	.	TRBJ1-2	CASTPAGGYTF	TGTGCCAGCACACCCGCGGGGGGCTACACCTTC
.	TRBV27	.	TRBJ1-1	CASSSPGSNTEAFF	TGTGCCAGCAGTTCCCCGGGGTCGAACACTGAAGCTTTCTTT
TRBD1	TRBV7-9	once	TRBJ1-1	CASSPGGLERGNTEAFF	TGTGCCAGCAGCCCAGGGGGATTGGAAAGGGGGAACACTGAAGCTTTCTTT
TRBD1	TRBV6-6	.	TRBJ1-2	CASRNRGNYGYTF	TGTGCCAGTAGGAACAGGGGCAATTATGGCTACACCTTC
TRBD1	TRBV11-1	.	TRBJ1-2	CASSDQKYRGPGYTF	TGTGCCAGCAGCGATCAAAAATACAGGGGGCCGGGCTACACCTTC
TRBD1	TRBV7-6	.	TRBJ1-2	CASSSRDRGPDYGYTF	TGTGCCAGCAGCTCGCGAGACAGGGGGCCTGACTATGGCTACACCTTC
.	TRBV28	.	TRBJ1-1	CASRVGGQRNTEAFF	TGTGCCAGCAGGGTGGGTGGACAGAGGAACACTGAAGCTTTCTTT
.	TRBV30	once	TRBJ2-1	CAARGAVSYNEQFF	TGTGCCGCCCGTGGGGCCGTATCCTACAATGAGCAGTTCTTC
.	TRBV5-1	.	TRBJ1-1	CASTGVMNTEAFF	TGCGCCAGCACAGGCGTCATGAACACTGAAGCTTTCTTT
TRBD1	TRBV5-5	.	TRBJ1-5	CASSRDRGAQPQHF	TGTGCCAGCAGCCGGGACAGGGGGGCTCAGCCCCAGCATTTT
TRBD2	TRBV6-1	.	TRBJ2-7	CASSESSHNLAGSSYEQYF	TGTGCCAGCAGTGAATCTTCACACAATCTAGCGGGGAGTTCCTACGAGCAGTACTTC
.	TRBV10-3	.	TRBJ1-5	CAISGENNQPQHF	TGTGCCATCAGTGGGGAGAACAATCAGCCCCAGCATTTT
.	TRBV28	.	TRBJ2-6	CASSSFSGANVLTF	TGTGCCAGCAGTAGCTTCTCTGGGGCCAACGTCCTGACTTTC
.	TRBV19	.	TRBJ2-7	CASSRQGGYEQYF	TGTGCCAGTAGTAGGCAGGGCGGCTACGAGCAGTACTTC
TRBD2	TRBV6-4	.	TRBJ2-3	CASSLSSGGREADTQYF	TGTGCCAGCAGTCTATCTAGCGGGGGTAGAGAAGCAGATACGCAGTATTTT
TRBD2	TRBV19	.	TRBJ2-4	CASLGTSGGEPRF	TGTGCCAGTCTCGGGACTAGCGGGGGGGAACCCCGCTTC